Described below is a single TCR beta chain sequence and its context. Its antigen is as yet unknown. Produced via immunoSEQ multiplex PCR; TCRdb's table is partial and in-frame only. This sample has approximately 150,000 clones, with 86% found just once. This entry belongs to a study of Ad26.COV2.S vaccination and SARS-CoV-2 variants. General study findings and limits: Analytic work on TCR breadth and depth might have understated the full extent of total T cell responses. Substantial breadth was reportedly displayed by spike-specific CD8+ and CD4+ T cell responses after vaccination.

The ends were cut back, 5 bases at V and 5 bases at J, with 16 bases in the middle. Germline CDR1 LGHNT, CDR2 FRNRAP. CDR3 length: 15 residues. The sequencing here drew on peripheral blood, taken after recovery from COVID-19. The TCR originated in a human donor who had recovered from COVID-19. The chain joins TRBV12-5 to TRBJ2-1, with TRBD2 as a possible D gene (6 bases). The CDR3 nucleotides read TGTGCTAGTGGTCTCGGGGGTCCCCTCGACAATGAGCAGTTCTTC. Amino acid sequence: CASGLGGPLDNEQFF.